This T cell receptor beta chain comes out of a study of cytomegalovirus exposure and HLA in healthy donors. Germline assignment: CDR1 ENHRY and CDR2 SYGVKD. The CDR3 sequence is 15 residues long. V shed 5 bases, J shed 0 bases, and the junction held 3 bases outside the gene matches. The PCR made use of 60 Vbeta and 13 Jbeta primers. Clones were sequenced by immunoSEQ multiplex PCR, and TCRdb holds only the in-frame ones, with some missing. Among around 150,000 clones listed, about two thirds were seen once. Study-wide points: Rarity held for most TCR sequences, but there were some public TCRs that occurred in many donors. Reportedly, cytomegalovirus status was diagnosed with high sensitivity and specificity. The availability of immune exposure information extended only to CMV serostatus. TCR beta V- and J-gene trimming was later associated with a missense DCLRE1C variant.

Concerning this clone: What it binds is not known.

This TCR was recovered from a man between 35 and 55 years old in good health and CMV-seronegative. The sequencing input was PBMCs. The J gene is TRBJ2-7, the V gene TRBV10-3, with 11 bases matching TRBD1. The CDR3 nucleotides read TGTGCCATCAGTTCCGGGACAGGGGGCTCCTACGAGCAGTACTTC. This codes for CAISSGTGGSYEQYF.